In this sample, the clone carrying this TCR beta chain turned up a few times. Its antigen is unidentified. The CDR3 loop spans 15 amino acids. Germline loops: CDR1 MNHEY, CDR2 SMNVEV (reference sequence). Trimming removed 6 bases from V and 2 bases from J; junction bases left unmatched: 10. Primers used in a second PCR of roughly 6 to 11 cycles were a sample-barcoded 5' primer and a J-beta primer mix. The authors tagged each cDNA molecule using a template-switch adaptor with 12 random nucleotides. TCRdb called the 5' RACE reads again in MiXCR, with one record for every CDR3 protein. Among about 640,000 distinct CDR3 sequences, under 70% were seen once, and the ten largest hold roughly 34%. This sample was taken from a study of blood T cells in healthy people across ages. Overall study results and limits: In older individuals, TCR beta diversity per million T cells was lower, falling roughly linearly with age.

Sequencing was done on a sample of blood. This rearrangement joins TRBV27 to TRBJ2-7; TRBD2 aligns across 7 bases. The sequence derives from a man aged 60-69 years in good health. The CDR3 loop reads CASSGLAVNAYEQYF. CDR3 DNA sequence: TGTGCCAGCAGCGGTCTAGCGGTTAATGCCTACGAGCAGTACTTC.